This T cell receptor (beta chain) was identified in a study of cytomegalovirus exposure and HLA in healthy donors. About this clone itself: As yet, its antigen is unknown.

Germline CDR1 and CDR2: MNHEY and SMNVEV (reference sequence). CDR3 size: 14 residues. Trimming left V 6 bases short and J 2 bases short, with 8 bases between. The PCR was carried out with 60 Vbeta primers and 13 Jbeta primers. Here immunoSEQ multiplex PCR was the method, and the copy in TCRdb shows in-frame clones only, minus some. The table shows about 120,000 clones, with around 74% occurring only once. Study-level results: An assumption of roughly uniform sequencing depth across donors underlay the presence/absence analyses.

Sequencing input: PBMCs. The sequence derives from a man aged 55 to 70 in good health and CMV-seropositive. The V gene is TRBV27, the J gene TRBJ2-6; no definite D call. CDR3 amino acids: CASSRAAGANVLTF. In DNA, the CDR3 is TGTGCCAGCAGCCGCGCCGCTGGGGCCAACGTCCTGACTTTC.